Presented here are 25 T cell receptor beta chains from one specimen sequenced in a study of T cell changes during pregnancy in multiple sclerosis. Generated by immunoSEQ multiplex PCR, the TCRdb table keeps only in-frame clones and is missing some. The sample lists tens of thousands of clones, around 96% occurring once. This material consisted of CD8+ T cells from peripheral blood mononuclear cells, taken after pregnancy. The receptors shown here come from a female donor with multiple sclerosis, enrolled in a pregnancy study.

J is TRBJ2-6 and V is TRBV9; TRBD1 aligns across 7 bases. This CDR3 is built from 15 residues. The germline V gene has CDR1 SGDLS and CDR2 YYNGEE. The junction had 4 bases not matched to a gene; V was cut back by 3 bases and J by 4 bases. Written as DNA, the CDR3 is TGTGCCAGCAGCGCCACAGGGGTCGGGGCCAACGTCCTGACTTTC. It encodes CASSATGVGANVLTF. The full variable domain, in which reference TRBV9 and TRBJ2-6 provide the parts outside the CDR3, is DSGVTQTPKHLITATGQRVTLRCSPRSGDLSVYWYQQSLDQGLQFLIQYYNGEERAKGNILERFSAQQFPDLHSELNLSSLELGDSALYFCASSATGVGANVLTFGAGSRLTVL.

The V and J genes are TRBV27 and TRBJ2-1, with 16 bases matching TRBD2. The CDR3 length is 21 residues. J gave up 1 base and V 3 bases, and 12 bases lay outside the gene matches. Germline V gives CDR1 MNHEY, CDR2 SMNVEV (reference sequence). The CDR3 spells CASSFGRPGLAGGPSYNEQFF. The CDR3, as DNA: TGTGCCAGCAGTTTTGGGAGGCCGGGACTAGCGGGAGGGCCGTCCTACAATGAGCAGTTCTTC.

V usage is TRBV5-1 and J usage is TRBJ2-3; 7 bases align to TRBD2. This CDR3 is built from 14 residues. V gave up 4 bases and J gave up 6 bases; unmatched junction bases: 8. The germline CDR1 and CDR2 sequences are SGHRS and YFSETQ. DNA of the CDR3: TGCGCCAGCAGCCCCCCGGGAGGTGGGGATACGCAGTATTTT. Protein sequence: CASSPPGGGDTQYF.

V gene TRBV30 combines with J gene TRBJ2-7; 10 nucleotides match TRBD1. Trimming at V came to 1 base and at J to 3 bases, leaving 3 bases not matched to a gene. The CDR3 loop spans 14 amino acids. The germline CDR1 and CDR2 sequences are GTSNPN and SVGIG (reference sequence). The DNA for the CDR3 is TGTGCCTGGAGTGACCGGGACAGGGGCTACGAGCAGTACTTC. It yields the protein CAWSDRDRGYEQYF. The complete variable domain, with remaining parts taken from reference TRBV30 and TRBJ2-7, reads SQTIHQWPATLVQPVGSPLSLECTVEGTSNPNLYWYRQAAGRGLQLLFYSVGIGQISSEVPQNLSASRPQDRQFILSSKKLLLSDSGFYLCAWSDRDRGYEQYFGPGTRLTVT.

CDR3 loop: CASSPPPSALAANVLTF. Written as DNA, the CDR3 is TGTGCCAGCAGCCCGCCCCCGTCCGCTCTGGCGGCCAACGTCCTGACTTTC. This sequence joins TRBV7-9 and TRBJ2-6; no reliable D call. Trimming removed 5 bases from V and 6 bases from J, with 20 bases in between. The CDR3 extends over 17 amino acids. Per the germline V gene, CDR1 is SEHNR and CDR2 is FQNEAQ (reference sequence).

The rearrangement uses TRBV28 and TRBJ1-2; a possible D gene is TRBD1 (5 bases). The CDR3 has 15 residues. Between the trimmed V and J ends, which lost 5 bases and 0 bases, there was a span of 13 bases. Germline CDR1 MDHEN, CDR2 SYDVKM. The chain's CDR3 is CASSDDRSPNYGYTF. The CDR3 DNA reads TGTGCCAGCAGTGACGACAGATCCCCTAACTATGGCTACACCTTC.

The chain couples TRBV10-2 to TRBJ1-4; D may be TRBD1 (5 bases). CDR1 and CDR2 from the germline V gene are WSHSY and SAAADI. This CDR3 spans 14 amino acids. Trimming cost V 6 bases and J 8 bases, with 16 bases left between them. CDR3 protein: CASREGLRREKLFF. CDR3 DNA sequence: TGCGCCAGCAGGGAGGGACTCCGGCGAGAAAAACTGTTTTTT.

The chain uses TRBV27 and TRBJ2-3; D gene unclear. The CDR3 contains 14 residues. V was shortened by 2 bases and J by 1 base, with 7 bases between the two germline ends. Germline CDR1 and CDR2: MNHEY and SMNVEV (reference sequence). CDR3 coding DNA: TGTGCCAGCAGTTTAAATACAGGCACAGATACGCAGTATTTT. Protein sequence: CASSLNTGTDTQYF.

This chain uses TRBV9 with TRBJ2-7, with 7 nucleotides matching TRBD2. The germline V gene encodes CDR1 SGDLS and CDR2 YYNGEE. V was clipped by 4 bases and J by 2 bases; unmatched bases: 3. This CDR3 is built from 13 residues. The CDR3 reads CASSPGTTYEQYF. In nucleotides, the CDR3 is TGTGCCAGCAGCCCCGGGACTACCTACGAGCAGTACTTC.

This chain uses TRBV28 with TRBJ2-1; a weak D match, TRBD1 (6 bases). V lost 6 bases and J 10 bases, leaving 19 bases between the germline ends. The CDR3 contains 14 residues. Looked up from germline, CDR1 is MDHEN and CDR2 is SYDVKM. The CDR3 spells CASREDRPIPEQFF. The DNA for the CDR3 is TGTGCCAGCAGAGAAGACAGGCCGATACCAGAGCAGTTCTTC.

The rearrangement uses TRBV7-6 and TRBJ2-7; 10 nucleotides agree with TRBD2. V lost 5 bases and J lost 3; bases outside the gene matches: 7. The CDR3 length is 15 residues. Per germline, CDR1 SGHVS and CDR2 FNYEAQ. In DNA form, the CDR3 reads TGTGCCAGCAGCCCGTCTAGCGGGAGTCTCTACGAGCAGTACTTC. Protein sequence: CASSPSSGSLYEQYF.

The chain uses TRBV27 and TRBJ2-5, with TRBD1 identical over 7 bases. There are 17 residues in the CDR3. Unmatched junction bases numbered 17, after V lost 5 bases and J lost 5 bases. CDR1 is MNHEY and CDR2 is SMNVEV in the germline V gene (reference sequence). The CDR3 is CASSTGVQGPLPETQYF. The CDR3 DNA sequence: TGTGCCAGCAGTACAGGGGTTCAGGGGCCTCTTCCCGAGACCCAGTACTTC.

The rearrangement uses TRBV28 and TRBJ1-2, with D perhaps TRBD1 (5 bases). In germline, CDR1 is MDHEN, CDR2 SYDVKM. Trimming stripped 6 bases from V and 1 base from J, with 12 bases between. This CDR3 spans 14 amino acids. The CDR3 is CASRVDSYNYGYTF. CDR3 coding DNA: TGTGCCAGCAGAGTTGACAGTTATAACTATGGCTACACCTTC.

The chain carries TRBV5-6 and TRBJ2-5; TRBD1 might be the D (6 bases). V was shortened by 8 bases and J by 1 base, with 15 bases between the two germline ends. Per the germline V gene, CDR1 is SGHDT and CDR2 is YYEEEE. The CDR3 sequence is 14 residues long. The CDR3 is CASGADRFQETQYF. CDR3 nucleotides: TGTGCCAGTGGGGCGGACAGATTCCAAGAGACCCAGTACTTC.

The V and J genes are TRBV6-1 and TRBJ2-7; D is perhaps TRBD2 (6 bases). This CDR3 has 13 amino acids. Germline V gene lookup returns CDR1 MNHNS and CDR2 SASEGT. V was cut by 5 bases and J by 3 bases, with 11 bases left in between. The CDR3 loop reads CASSPGGVYEQYF. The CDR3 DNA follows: TGTGCCAGCAGTCCCGGCGGGGTCTACGAGCAGTACTTC.

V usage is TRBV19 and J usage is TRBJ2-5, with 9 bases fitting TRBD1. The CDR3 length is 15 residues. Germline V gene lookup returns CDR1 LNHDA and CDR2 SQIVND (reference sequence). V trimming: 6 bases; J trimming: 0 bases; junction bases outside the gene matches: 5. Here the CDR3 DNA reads TGTGCCAGTAGCTGGGGACAGGGAGACCAAGAGACCCAGTACTTC. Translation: CASSWGQGDQETQYF.

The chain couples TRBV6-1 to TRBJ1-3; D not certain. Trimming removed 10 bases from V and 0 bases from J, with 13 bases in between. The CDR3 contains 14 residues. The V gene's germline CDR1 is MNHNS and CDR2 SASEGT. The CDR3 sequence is CAIKTLYSGNTIYF. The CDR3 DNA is TGTGCCATCAAGACTCTCTACTCTGGAAACACCATATATTTT.

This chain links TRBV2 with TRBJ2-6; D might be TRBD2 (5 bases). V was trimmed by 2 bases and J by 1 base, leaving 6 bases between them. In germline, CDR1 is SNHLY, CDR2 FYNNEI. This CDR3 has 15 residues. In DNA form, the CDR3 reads TGTGCCAGCAGTGAACGCGGGTCTGGGGCCAACGTCCTGACTTTC. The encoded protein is CASSERGSGANVLTF.

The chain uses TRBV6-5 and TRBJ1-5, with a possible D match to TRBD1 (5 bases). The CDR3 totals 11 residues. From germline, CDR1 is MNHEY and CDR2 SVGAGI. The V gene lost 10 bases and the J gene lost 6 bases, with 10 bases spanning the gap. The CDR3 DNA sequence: TGTGCCACGGGGGTTTTTCAGCCCCAGCATTTT. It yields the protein CATGVFQPQHF.

CDR3 nucleotides: TGTGCCAGCAGTTTATCTGGGACAGGTGTCGAGCAGTACTTC. It yields the protein CASSLSGTGVEQYF. The rearrangement uses TRBV27 and TRBJ2-7; 8 bases agree with TRBD1. The germline V gene has CDR1 MNHEY and CDR2 SMNVEV (reference sequence). The CDR3 contains 14 residues. V dropped 0 bases and J dropped 6; count of bases not matched to a gene: 4.

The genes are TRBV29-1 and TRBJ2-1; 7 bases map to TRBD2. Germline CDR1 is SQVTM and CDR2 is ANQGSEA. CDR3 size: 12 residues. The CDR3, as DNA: TGCAGTGGGAGGGGCTCCTGGAATGAGCAGTTCTTC. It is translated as CSGRGSWNEQFF.

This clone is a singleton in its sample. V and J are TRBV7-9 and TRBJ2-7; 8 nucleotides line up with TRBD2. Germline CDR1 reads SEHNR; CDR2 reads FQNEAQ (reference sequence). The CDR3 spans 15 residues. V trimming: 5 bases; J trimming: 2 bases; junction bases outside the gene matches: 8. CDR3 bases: TGTGCCAGCAGCCCCGCTAGCGGGCACGCCTACGAGCAGTACTTC. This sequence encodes CASSPASGHAYEQYF. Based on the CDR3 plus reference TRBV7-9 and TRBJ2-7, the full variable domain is DTGVSQNPRHKITKRGQNVTFRCDPISEHNRLYWYRQTLGQGPEFLTYFQNEAQLEKSRLLSDRFSAERPKGSFSTLEIQRTEQGDSAMYLCASSPASGHAYEQYFGPGTRLTVT.

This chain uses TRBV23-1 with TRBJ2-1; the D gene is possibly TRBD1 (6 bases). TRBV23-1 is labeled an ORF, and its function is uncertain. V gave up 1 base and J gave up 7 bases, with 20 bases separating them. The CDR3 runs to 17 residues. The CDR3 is CASSQCVGAPRENEQFF. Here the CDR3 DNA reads TGCGCCAGCAGTCAATGTGTGGGGGCGCCCCGAGAGAATGAGCAGTTCTTC.

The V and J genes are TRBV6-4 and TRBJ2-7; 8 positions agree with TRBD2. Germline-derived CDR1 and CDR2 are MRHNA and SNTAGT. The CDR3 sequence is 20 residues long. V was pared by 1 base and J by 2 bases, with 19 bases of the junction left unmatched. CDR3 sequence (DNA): TGTGCCAGCAGTGACTGGGAGTCCTCCCGACGACTAGCGTTAACCTACGAGCAGTACTTC. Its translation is CASSDWESSRRLALTYEQYF.

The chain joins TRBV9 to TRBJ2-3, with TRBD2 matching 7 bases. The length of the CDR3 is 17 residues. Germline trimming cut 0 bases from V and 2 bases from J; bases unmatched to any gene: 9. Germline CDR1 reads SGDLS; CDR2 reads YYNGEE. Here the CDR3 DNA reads TGTGCCAGCAGCGTAGTGGGCGGGAGTACCTCCACAGATACGCAGTATTTT. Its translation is CASSVVGGSTSTDTQYF.